These 32 T cell receptor beta chains were sequenced from one sample in a study of cytotoxic CD8 clonotypes in ibrutinib-treated CLL. TCRdb keeps only in-frame clones here, not all; method: immunoSEQ multiplex PCR. The sample yields more than 200,000 clones, 70% seen once. The sample consisted of PBMCs, taken after 12 months of ibrutinib treatment. The receptors here all came from a human donor with chronic lymphocytic leukemia.

This clone has a count of ten or more. The chain recombines TRBV9 with TRBJ1-2; perhaps TRBD1 as D (6 bases). V was trimmed by 1 base and J by 7 bases, leaving 14 bases between them. This CDR3 has 14 amino acids. Germline CDR1 reads SGDLS; CDR2 reads YYNGEE. The CDR3 loop reads CASSVSPGEAGYTF. The CDR3 region has the DNA TGTGCCAGCAGCGTATCCCCAGGGGAAGCTGGCTACACCTTC.

The rearrangement links TRBV5-6 to TRBJ2-7; D remains ambiguous. Trimming stripped 0 bases from V and 3 bases from J, with 7 bases between. Germline V gives CDR1 SGHDT, CDR2 YYEEEE. The CDR3 totals 13 residues. The CDR3, as DNA: TGTGCCAGCAGCTTGGGGACGGTCTACGAGCAGTACTTC. This gives the protein CASSLGTVYEQYF.

This clone appeared once. The chain combines TRBV13 with TRBJ1-1; D is perhaps TRBD1 (5 bases). Trimming left V 5 bases short and J 5 bases short, with 21 bases between. Germline V gives CDR1 PRHDT, CDR2 FYEKMQ (reference sequence). This CDR3 has 16 amino acids. This CDR3 reads CASSPTPGQGPTEAFF. The CDR3 DNA follows: TGTGCCAGCAGCCCAACCCCTGGGCAGGGCCCGACTGAAGCTTTCTTT.

The chain employs TRBV2 and TRBJ1-5; D is uncertain. The CDR3 is made up of 12 amino acids. V lost 6 bases and J 5 bases, leaving 8 bases between the germline ends. Germline CDR1 reads SNHLY; CDR2 reads FYNNEI. This CDR3 is CASRKDDQPQHF. The CDR3 nucleotides read TGTGCCAGCAGAAAGGACGATCAGCCCCAGCATTTT.

This clone came up a few times. The genes are TRBV2 and TRBJ1-1; D is unclear. The CDR3 contains 14 residues. CDR1 is SNHLY, CDR2 FYNNEI, per germline. Trimming removed 5 bases from V and 1 base from J, with 11 bases in between. CDR3 in amino acids: CASSTRTGNTEAFF. The CDR3 bases are TGTGCCAGCAGTACTAGGACGGGGAACACTGAAGCTTTCTTT.

V gene TRBV5-1 combines with J gene TRBJ2-5; possibly TRBD2 for D (5 bases). In germline, CDR1 is SGHRS, CDR2 YFSETQ. The CDR3 runs to 14 residues. The V and J ends lost 3 bases and 5 bases respectively, with 14 bases between them. The CDR3 DNA follows: TGCGCCAGCAGCTCAATAGGGAGCGGCGAGACCCAGTACTTC. Translating it yields CASSSIGSGETQYF.

The sample holds a few counts of this clone. The V and J genes are TRBV15 and TRBJ2-1; tentatively, D is TRBD1 or TRBD2 (7 bases each). Trimming removed 4 bases at V and 5 bases at J, with 15 bases between. Germline V gene lookup returns CDR1 LNHNV and CDR2 YYDKDF (reference sequence). The CDR3 consists of 15 residues. The CDR3 coding sequence is TGTGCCACCAGCAATCGGGCAGGGGGGGACAATGAGCAGTTCTTC. This codes for CATSNRAGGDNEQFF.

The rearrangement joins TRBV11-3 to TRBJ2-6; D remains unclear. CDR3 size: 18 residues. Trimming removed 1 base at V and 0 bases at J, with 13 bases between. Germline loops: CDR1 SGHNT, CDR2 YENEEA. The CDR3 protein is CASSLGDRVSSGANVLTF. CDR3 DNA: TGTGCCAGCAGCTTAGGTGACCGCGTTTCCTCTGGGGCCAACGTCCTGACTTTC.

The gene calls are TRBV11-2 and TRBJ2-7; the D is unclear. The CDR3 contains 14 residues. The V end was cut by 1 base, the J end by 5 bases, with 12 bases between. CDR1 SGHAT and CDR2 FQNNGV come from the germline V gene. The CDR3 loop is CASSLGPTNNEQYF. CDR3 DNA sequence: TGTGCCAGCAGCTTAGGCCCTACTAATAACGAGCAGTACTTC.

V and J are TRBV5-4 and TRBJ1-2; TRBD1 might be the D (5 bases). Germline values: CDR1 SGHNT, CDR2 YYREEE (reference sequence). Trimming removed 0 bases at V and 2 bases at J, with 5 bases between. This CDR3 has 13 residues. The CDR3 nucleotides are TGTGCCAGCAGCTTGGAGGGGAACTATGGCTACACCTTC. Translation: CASSLEGNYGYTF. Complete variable domain (other parts from reference TRBV5-4 and TRBJ1-2): ETGVTQSPTHLIKTRGQQVTLRCSSQSGHNTVSWYQQALGQGPQFIFQYYREEENGRGNFPPRFSGLQFPNYSSELNVNALELDDSALYLCASSLEGNYGYTFGSGTRLTVV.

This clone was detected many times. This chain joins TRBV29-1 and TRBJ2-6; a weak D match, TRBD2 (5 bases). The length of the CDR3 is 13 residues. Looked up from germline, CDR1 is SQVTM and CDR2 is ANQGSEA. V was clipped by 6 bases and J by 1 base, with 7 bases between them. CDR3: CSVRESGANVLTF. The CDR3 nucleotides read TGCAGCGTGAGGGAGTCTGGGGCCAACGTCCTGACTTTC.

This clone has just one count. The V call is TRBV7-2, the J call TRBJ1-1; D ambiguous. This CDR3 is built from 13 residues. Germline assignment: CDR1 SGHTA and CDR2 FQGNSA. V was shortened by 2 bases and J by 9 bases, with 13 bases between the two germline ends. CDR3 in DNA: TGTGCCAGCAGCTTACAGACGATGGGAAAAGCTTTCTTT. Its protein is CASSLQTMGKAFF.

The gene calls are TRBV19 and TRBJ1-5, with D hard to call. There are 13 residues in the CDR3. V dropped 7 bases and J dropped 4 bases, with 11 bases sitting between them. CDR1 and CDR2 (germline): LNHDA, SQIVND (reference sequence). The CDR3 DNA sequence: TGTGCCAGTACCCCCATGGTGAATCAGCCCCAGCATTTT. Encoded protein: CASTPMVNQPQHF.

This clone was detected only a few times. The chain couples TRBV7-2 to TRBJ1-1; a weak D match, TRBD1 (6 bases). Trimming left V 4 bases short and J 1 base short, with 13 bases between. This CDR3 contains 15 residues. CDR1 is SGHTA, CDR2 FQGNSA, per germline. The CDR3 DNA reads TGTGCCAGCAGCTCACAGGGAATGTGGAACACTGAAGCTTTCTTT. Its translation: CASSSQGMWNTEAFF.

The table lists this clone with many counts. The chain links TRBV7-9 to TRBJ1-1; 9 bases agree with TRBD1. The CDR3 runs 14 residues. Per the germline V gene, CDR1 is SEHNR and CDR2 is FQNEAQ (reference sequence). V shed 8 bases, J shed 5 bases, and the junction held 9 bases outside the gene matches. The CDR3 spells CASDTYRGRTEAFF. In DNA, the CDR3 is TGTGCCAGCGATACCTACAGGGGGCGGACTGAAGCTTTCTTT. Drawing the rest from reference TRBV7-9 and TRBJ1-1, the complete variable domain is DTGVSQNPRHKITKRGQNVTFRCDPISEHNRLYWYRQTLGQGPEFLTYFQNEAQLEKSRLLSDRFSAERPKGSFSTLEIQRTEQGDSAMYLCASDTYRGRTEAFFGQGTRLTVV.

The rearrangement uses TRBV29-1 and TRBJ2-7; TRBD2 matches at 11 bases. The germline V gene encodes CDR1 SQVTM and CDR2 ANQGSEA. V gave up 5 bases and J gave up 0 bases; unmatched junction bases: 12. The CDR3 runs 17 residues. The DNA of the CDR3 is TGCAGCGTTTCCTGGCTAGCGGGAGGTCCGAGCTCCTACGAGCAGTACTTC. It translates to CSVSWLAGGPSSYEQYF.

The chain combines TRBV4-1 with TRBJ1-5; 7 nucleotides match TRBD1. Trimming at V came to 4 bases and at J to 3 bases, leaving 9 bases not matched to a gene. The CDR3 has 16 residues. Germline CDR1 MGHRA, CDR2 YSYEKL. Written as DNA, the CDR3 is TGCGCCAGCAGCCCCCCCGGGACAGCACTCAATCAGCCCCAGCATTTT. Residues: CASSPPGTALNQPQHF.

This chain joins TRBV7-9 and TRBJ2-5, with D possibly matching TRBD2 (5 bases). CDR1 is SEHNR, CDR2 FQNEAQ, per germline (reference sequence). The CDR3 is made up of 14 amino acids. Trimming removed 4 bases from V and 2 bases from J, with 11 bases in between. CDR3 bases: TGTGCCAGCAGCTCGAGCGGTGTACAAGAGACCCAGTACTTC. Its translation: CASSSSGVQETQYF.

In the case of this clone: The germline gene is not matched at one end of the junction; a read error may be the cause. The chain is built from TRBV13 and TRBJ2-3, with D unresolved. Germline loops: CDR1 PRHDT, CDR2 FYEKMQ (reference sequence). There are 15 residues in the CDR3. CDR3 sequence reads: CASGFRTQGTDTQYF. The CDR3 DNA reads TGTGCCAGCGGCTTCAGGACGCAAGGCACAGATACGCAGTATTTT.

The CDR3 protein is CASSVEGSLSGNTIYF. The CDR3 nucleotides are TGTGCCAGCAGCGTCGAGGGATCCCTCTCTGGAAACACCATATATTTT. The chain links TRBV9 to TRBJ1-3, with D unresolved. The CDR3 length is 16 residues. Germline CDR1 reads SGDLS; CDR2 reads YYNGEE. V lost 2 bases and J 0 bases, leaving 12 bases between the germline ends. The variable domain in full, completed from reference TRBV9 and TRBJ1-3, reads DSGVTQTPKHLITATGQRVTLRCSPRSGDLSVYWYQQSLDQGLQFLIQYYNGEERAKGNILERFSAQQFPDLHSELNLSSLELGDSALYFCASSVEGSLSGNTIYFGEGSWLTVV.

J is TRBJ1-1 and V is TRBV29-1; a possible D gene is TRBD1 (5 bases). The CDR3 is 14 residues long. Trimming shortened V by 4 bases and J by 9 bases, and 21 bases separated the two germline ends. Germline V gene sequence: CDR1 SQVTM, CDR2 ANQGSEA. The CDR3 loop reads CSVGLTDPGTQAFF. CDR3 DNA sequence: TGCAGCGTTGGTCTCACGGACCCCGGGACCCAAGCTTTCTTT.

This chain joins TRBV19 and TRBJ2-7; the match to TRBD2 covers 9 bases. The germline V gene encodes CDR1 LNHDA and CDR2 SQIVND (reference sequence). The CDR3 consists of 15 residues. The V gene end was trimmed by 4 bases and the J gene end by 4 bases; junction bases not matched to a gene: 8. DNA of the CDR3: TGTGCCAGTAGTAGGTCGCTAGCGGGGACGTACGAGCAGTACTTC. Protein sequence: CASSRSLAGTYEQYF.

CDR3 bases: TGTGCCAGCAGCTTGACGGGACAGGGGAACACTGAAGCTTTCTTT. It specifies CASSLTGQGNTEAFF. The chain couples TRBV7-2 to TRBJ1-1; 9 bases align to TRBD1. This CDR3 has 15 amino acids. V shed 3 bases, J shed 1 base, and the junction held 3 bases outside the gene matches. Germline CDR1 SGHTA, CDR2 FQGNSA.

The chain employs TRBV4-1 and TRBJ1-1; D remains ambiguous. Looked up from germline, CDR1 is MGHRA and CDR2 is YSYEKL. CDR3 length equals 14 residues. The V end was cut by 2 bases, the J end by 6 bases, with 13 bases between. DNA of the CDR3: TGCGCCAGCAGCCAATCCAGCTCGGTCGCTGAAGCTTTCTTT. It encodes CASSQSSSVAEAFF.

CDR3 in DNA: TGTGCCAGCAGCTTAGATCGGACTAGCGGGAGCTCCTACAATGAGCAGTTCTTC. Its protein product is CASSLDRTSGSSYNEQFF. The V call is TRBV11-3, the J call TRBJ2-1, with 13 bases identical to TRBD2. The CDR3 consists of 18 residues. The V segment lost 0 bases and the J segment 0 bases; nucleotides outside the gene matches: 2. Germline V lookup: CDR1 SGHNT, CDR2 YENEEA.

CDR3 DNA: TGCGCCAGCAGCCATGAAGGGGCCCTAATGAGGTACGAGCAGTACTTC. Translation: CASSHEGALMRYEQYF. This chain connects TRBV4-1 to TRBJ2-7, with TRBD1 as a possible D gene (5 bases). The CDR3 has 16 amino acids. Per the germline V gene, CDR1 is MGHRA and CDR2 is YSYEKL. V lost 3 bases and J 4 bases, leaving 19 bases between the germline ends.

V is TRBV7-2 and J is TRBJ2-7; 9 bases are a match to TRBD2. This CDR3 region has 15 residues. V lost 1 base, J lost 2 bases, and 3 bases stayed unmatched. The germline CDR1 and CDR2 sequences are SGHTA and FQGNSA. The CDR3 DNA reads as TGTGCCAGCAGCTTAGGACTAGCGGAGGCCTACGAGCAGTACTTC. Translating gives CASSLGLAEAYEQYF. The full variable domain, rest sourced from reference TRBV7-2 and TRBJ2-7, is GAGVSQSPSNKVTEKGKDVELRCDPISGHTALYWYRQSLGQGLEFLIYFQGNSAPDKSGLPSDRFSAERTGGSVSTLTIQRTQQEDSAVYLCASSLGLAEAYEQYFGPGTRLTVT.

J is TRBJ2-1 and V is TRBV19; the match to TRBD2 covers 7 bases. V gave up 3 bases and J gave up 5 bases; unmatched junction bases: 10. The CDR3 spans 16 residues. Germline V lookup: CDR1 LNHDA, CDR2 SQIVND (reference sequence). This chain's CDR3 is CASSIYRGGRHNEQFF. DNA for the CDR3: TGTGCCAGTAGTATTTATAGGGGAGGGCGACACAATGAGCAGTTCTTC.

The CDR3 here is CASSGLVGSGNTIYF. The CDR3 DNA sequence: TGTGCCAGCTCGGGCCTCGTAGGCTCTGGAAACACCATATATTTT. The gene calls are TRBV18 and TRBJ1-3; no firm D call. Looked up from germline, CDR1 is KGHSH and CDR2 is LQKENI. The CDR3 contains 15 residues. Trimming cost V 6 bases and J 0 bases, with 12 bases left between them.

The chain couples TRBV9 to TRBJ1-2, with D possibly TRBD1 on 5 matching bases. The germline CDR1 and CDR2 sequences are SGDLS and YYNGEE. The CDR3 covers 17 residues. Trimming shortened V by 0 bases and J by 12 bases, and 27 bases separated the two germline ends. CDR3 bases: TGTGCCAGCAGCGTAGCTACTAGTGAGGGGCAAGCCTCCGGCCACACCTTC. This gives the protein CASSVATSEGQASGHTF.

The V gene is TRBV6-1, the J gene TRBJ2-7; 10 positions match TRBD1. The CDR3 sequence is 15 residues long. Trimming at V came to 6 bases and at J to 7 bases, leaving 12 bases not matched to a gene. Germline-derived CDR1 and CDR2 are MNHNS and SASEGT. The CDR3 sequence is CASSWLGTGADEQYF. The CDR3 DNA sequence: TGTGCCAGCAGCTGGCTAGGGACAGGGGCGGATGAGCAGTACTTC.

The rearrangement links TRBV7-9 to TRBJ2-1; 13 nucleotides line up with TRBD2. From germline, CDR1 is SEHNR and CDR2 FQNEAQ (reference sequence). V shed 4 bases and J 7 bases; nucleotides not matched to a gene: 7. The CDR3 has 16 amino acids. CDR3: CASSSRGTSGVNEQFF. The CDR3 bases are TGTGCCAGCAGCTCAAGGGGGACTAGCGGGGTAAATGAGCAGTTCTTC.